This is a list of T cell receptor beta chains from one sample in a study of blood T cell repertoires in COVID-19. Generated by immunoSEQ multiplex PCR, the TCRdb table keeps only in-frame clones and is missing some. The sample shows 50,000 to 65,000 clones, roughly nine tenths of them seen only once. The source material was peripheral blood. The source of these receptors is a woman in her fifties or sixties with active or convalescent COVID-19. CDR3s leave out the opening cysteine and the closing phenylalanine or tryptophan. A D gene is named only where the DNA matches it firmly.

J gene,D gene,V gene,CDR3 protein
TRBJ2-5,NA,TRBV5-1,ASKVQGSGETQY
TRBJ1-6,NA,TRBV19,ASSDGQTNSPLH
TRBJ2-7,TRBD1,TRBV6-6,ASSYGTGVYEQY
TRBJ2-3,TRBD2,TRBV10-1,ASSASGGSAQY
TRBJ1-5,TRBD1,TRBV5-1,ASSLGGQQNQPQH
TRBJ2-2,TRBD2,TRBV4-1,ASSHPGGPTGELF
TRBJ2-3,NA,TRBV24-1,ATSRESPDTQY
TRBJ2-4,TRBD1,TRBV28,ASSLVRQGIAKNIQY
TRBJ2-1,TRBD2,TRBV5-1,ASSLVAGGYNEQF
TRBJ1-1,NA,TRBV28,ASTNPSGQPSGEAF
TRBJ1-4,NA,TRBV18,ASSPPAVNEKLF
TRBJ1-2,TRBD1,TRBV6-5,ASSYSVIGGGYGYT
TRBJ2-2,NA,TRBV18,ASSPGQAVLGTGELF
TRBJ2-1,NA,TRBV12-3/TRBV12-4,ASSPGWVNEQF
TRBJ2-1,TRBD2,TRBV4-2,ASSQWLAGVQYNEQF
TRBJ1-2,NA,TRBV28,ASSLGVSGIRYGYT
TRBJ2-5,NA,TRBV5-6,ASSLRLDGETQY
TRBJ1-2,NA,TRBV5-4,ASSGGQGNYGYT
TRBJ1-2,NA,TRBV2,ASSALSYRAGGYT
TRBJ1-1,TRBD1,TRBV9,ASSGTTGGRGTEAF
TRBJ2-1,NA,TRBV12-3/TRBV12-4,ASSLGASQGQF
TRBJ1-6,TRBD1,TRBV5-1,ASSFWDRDNSPLH
TRBJ2-6,NA,TRBV11-3,ASSLGSRGEGANVLT
TRBJ2-5,TRBD1,TRBV28,ASSTPDRYQETQY
TRBJ1-2,NA,TRBV7-3,ASSTGGGGYT
TRBJ1-1,NA,TRBV10-3,AISESKRLRGTEAF
TRBJ2-7,TRBD2,TRBV7-8,ASSGHVGEGSYEQY
TRBJ1-4,NA,TRBV6-5,ASIQGGRGEKLF
TRBJ1-5,NA,TRBV7-2,ASSLAAAYNQPQH
TRBJ1-2,NA,TRBV28,ASSLAPGSLGYT
TRBJ2-6,NA,TRBV9,ASSPDSTGANVLT
TRBJ2-7,TRBD1,TRBV30,AWRQDRPEDEQY
TRBJ2-1,TRBD2,TRBV5-1,ASGLAGGTNEQF
TRBJ1-1,TRBD1,TRBV25-1,ASSETGTGDLEAF
TRBJ2-7,TRBD2,TRBV27,ASSLRGGAGKVRGSYEQY
TRBJ2-2,NA,TRBV14,ASSPSAGELF
TRBJ1-6,TRBD1,TRBV20-1,SASRQGNYNSPLH
TRBJ1-5,NA,TRBV6-5,ASSYKAALQPQH
TRBJ2-1,TRBD2,TRBV9,ASSVEGREGSYNEQF
TRBJ2-3,NA,TRBV11-2,ASSPGRYGSDTQY
TRBJ1-4,TRBD1,TRBV28,ANKAQGADEKLF
TRBJ1-3,NA,TRBV9,ASSVGRGGGNTIY
TRBJ1-2,TRBD1,TRBV6-1,ASSERTGVYGYT
TRBJ1-2,NA,TRBV30,AWSLGWTALYGYT
TRBJ1-1,NA,TRBV5-1,ASSLEGAEAF
TRBJ1-1,NA,TRBV6-4,ASRESKRVQAF
TRBJ1-5,NA,TRBV28,ASSLRQGRGQPQH
TRBJ2-6,TRBD1,TRBV5-1,ASKQGGVSGANVLT
TRBJ2-1,TRBD1,TRBV7-3,ASSLGQGRNEQF
TRBJ2-3,TRBD2,TRBV3-1/TRBV3-2,ASSRRTSGRDTQY
TRBJ1-5,NA,TRBV9,ASSVEAGVQPQH